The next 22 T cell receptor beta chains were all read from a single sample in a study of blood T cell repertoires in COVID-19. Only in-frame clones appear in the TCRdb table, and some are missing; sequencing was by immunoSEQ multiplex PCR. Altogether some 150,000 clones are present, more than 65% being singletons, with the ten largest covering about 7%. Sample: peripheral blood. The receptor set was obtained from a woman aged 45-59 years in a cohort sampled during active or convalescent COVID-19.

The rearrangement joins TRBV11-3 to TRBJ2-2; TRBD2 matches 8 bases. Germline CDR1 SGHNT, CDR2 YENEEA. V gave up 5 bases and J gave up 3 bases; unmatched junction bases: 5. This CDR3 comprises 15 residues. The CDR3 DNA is TGTGCCAGCAGCGGACTAGCCTGGGACACCGGGGAGCTGTTTTTT. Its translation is CASSGLAWDTGELFF.

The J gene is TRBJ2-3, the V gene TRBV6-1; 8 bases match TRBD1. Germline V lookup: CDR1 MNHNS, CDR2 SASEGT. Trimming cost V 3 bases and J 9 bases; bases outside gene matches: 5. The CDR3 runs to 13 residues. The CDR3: CASSDSGQGTQYF. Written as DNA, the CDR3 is TGTGCCAGCAGTGATAGCGGACAGGGAACGCAGTATTTT.

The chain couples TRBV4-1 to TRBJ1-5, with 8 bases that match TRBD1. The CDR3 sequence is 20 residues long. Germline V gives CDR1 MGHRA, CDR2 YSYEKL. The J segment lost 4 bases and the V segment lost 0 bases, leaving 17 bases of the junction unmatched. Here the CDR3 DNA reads TGCGCCAGCAGCCAAGATGTGGTGCAGGGGGCGAATGTGAAAAATCAGCCCCAGCATTTT. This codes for CASSQDVVQGANVKNQPQHF.

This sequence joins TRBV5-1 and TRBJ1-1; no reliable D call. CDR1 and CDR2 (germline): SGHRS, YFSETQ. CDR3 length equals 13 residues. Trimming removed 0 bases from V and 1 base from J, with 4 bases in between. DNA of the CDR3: TGCGCCAGCAGCTTGGCCGGGAACACTGAAGCTTTCTTT. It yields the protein CASSLAGNTEAFF.

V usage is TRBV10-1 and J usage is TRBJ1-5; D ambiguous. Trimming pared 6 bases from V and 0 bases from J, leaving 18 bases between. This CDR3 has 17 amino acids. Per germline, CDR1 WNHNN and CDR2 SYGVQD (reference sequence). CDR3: CASSQDDTHLSNQPQHF. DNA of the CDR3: TGCGCCAGCAGCCAGGATGACACGCACCTTAGCAATCAGCCCCAGCATTTT.

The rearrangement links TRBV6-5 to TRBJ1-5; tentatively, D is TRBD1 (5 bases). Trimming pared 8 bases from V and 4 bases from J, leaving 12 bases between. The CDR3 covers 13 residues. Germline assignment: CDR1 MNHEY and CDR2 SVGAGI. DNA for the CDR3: TGTGCCAGCTCCACAGGCCGGAATCAGCCCCAGCATTTT. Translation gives CASSTGRNQPQHF.

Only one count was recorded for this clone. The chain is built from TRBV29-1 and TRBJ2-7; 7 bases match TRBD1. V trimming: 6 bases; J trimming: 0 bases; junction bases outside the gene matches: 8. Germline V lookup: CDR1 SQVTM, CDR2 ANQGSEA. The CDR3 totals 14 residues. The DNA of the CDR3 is TGCAGCGTCACCGGGACAGAGAGCTCCTACGAGCAGTACTTC. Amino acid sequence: CSVTGTESSYEQYF.

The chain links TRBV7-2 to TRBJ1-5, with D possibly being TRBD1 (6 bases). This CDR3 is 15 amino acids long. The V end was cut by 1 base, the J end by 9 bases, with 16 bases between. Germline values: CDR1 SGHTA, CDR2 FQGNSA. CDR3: CASSLGAAGVVPQHF. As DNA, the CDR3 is TGTGCCAGCAGCTTAGGGGCGGCAGGGGTTGTGCCCCAGCATTTT.

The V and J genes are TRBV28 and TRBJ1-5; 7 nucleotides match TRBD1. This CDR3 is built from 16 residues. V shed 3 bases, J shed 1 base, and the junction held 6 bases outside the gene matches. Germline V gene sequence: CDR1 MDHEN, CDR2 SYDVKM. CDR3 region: CASSFEGGMSNQPQHF. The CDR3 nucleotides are TGTGCCAGCAGTTTTGAAGGGGGCATGAGCAATCAGCCCCAGCATTTT.

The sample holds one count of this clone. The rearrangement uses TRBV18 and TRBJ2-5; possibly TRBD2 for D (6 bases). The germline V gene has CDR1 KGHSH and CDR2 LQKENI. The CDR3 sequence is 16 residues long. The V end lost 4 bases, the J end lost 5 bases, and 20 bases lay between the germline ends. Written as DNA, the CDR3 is TGTGCCAGCTCACGGATGGAGGGGCCCAGACGGGAGACCCAGTACTTC. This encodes CASSRMEGPRRETQYF.

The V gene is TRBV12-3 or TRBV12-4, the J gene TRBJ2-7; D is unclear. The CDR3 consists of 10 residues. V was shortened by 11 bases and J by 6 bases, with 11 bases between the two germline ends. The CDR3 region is CAFPFGEQYF. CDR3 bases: TGTGCCTTCCCGTTCGGCGAGCAGTACTTC.

CDR3: CASSTGTGGYNSPLHF. CDR3 sequence (DNA): TGTGCCAGTAGTACTGGGACAGGGGGCTATAATTCACCCCTCCACTTT. The gene calls are TRBV19 and TRBJ1-6, with 11 bases matching TRBD1. J lost 3 bases, V lost 4 bases, and 2 bases had no gene match. The CDR3 spans 16 residues. Germline CDR1 and CDR2: LNHDA and SQIVND (reference sequence).

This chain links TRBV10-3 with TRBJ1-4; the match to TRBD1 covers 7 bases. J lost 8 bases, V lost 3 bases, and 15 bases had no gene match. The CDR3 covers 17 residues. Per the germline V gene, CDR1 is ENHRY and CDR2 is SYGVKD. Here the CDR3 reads CAISEMRDSVFPEKLFF. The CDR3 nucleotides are TGTGCCATCAGTGAAATGAGGGACAGTGTTTTCCCAGAAAAACTGTTTTTT.

CDR3 nucleotide sequence: TGTGCCAGCAGCTTGGGGACAGGAGCAGGGTCACCCCTCCACTTT. Residues: CASSLGTGAGSPLHF. This sequence joins TRBV7-8 and TRBJ1-6, with TRBD1 matching 8 bases. The CDR3 is made up of 15 amino acids. Germline lookup yields CDR1 SGHVS and CDR2 FQNEAQ. Germline trimming cut 3 bases from V and 10 bases from J; bases unmatched to any gene: 8.

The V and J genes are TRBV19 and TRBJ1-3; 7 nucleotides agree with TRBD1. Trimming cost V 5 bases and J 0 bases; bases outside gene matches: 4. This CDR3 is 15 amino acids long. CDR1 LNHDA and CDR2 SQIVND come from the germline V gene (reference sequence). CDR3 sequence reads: CASSVWTGSGNTIYF. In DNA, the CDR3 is TGTGCCAGTAGTGTGTGGACAGGCTCTGGAAACACCATATATTTT.

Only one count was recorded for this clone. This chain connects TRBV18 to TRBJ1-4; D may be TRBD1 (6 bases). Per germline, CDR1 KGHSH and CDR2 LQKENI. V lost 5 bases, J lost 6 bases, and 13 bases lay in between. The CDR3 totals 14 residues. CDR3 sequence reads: CASSSEGGDEKLFF. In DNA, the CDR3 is TGTGCCAGCTCATCCGAAGGGGGGGATGAAAAACTGTTTTTT.

CDR3 protein: CASTGTTGETQYF. The CDR3 nucleotides are TGTGCCAGCACAGGGACCACAGGGGAGACCCAGTACTTC. V is TRBV2 and J is TRBJ2-5; TRBD1 might be the D (6 bases). Germline V gene sequence: CDR1 SNHLY, CDR2 FYNNEI. The V and J ends lost 7 bases and 5 bases respectively, with 14 bases between them. The CDR3 is 13 residues long.

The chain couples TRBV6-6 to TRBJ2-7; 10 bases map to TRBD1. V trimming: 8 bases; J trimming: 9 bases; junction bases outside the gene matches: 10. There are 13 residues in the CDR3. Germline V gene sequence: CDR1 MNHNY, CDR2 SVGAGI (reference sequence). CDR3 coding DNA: TGTGCCAGCGATACCGGGACAGGGGAAGTGCAGTACTTC. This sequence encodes CASDTGTGEVQYF.

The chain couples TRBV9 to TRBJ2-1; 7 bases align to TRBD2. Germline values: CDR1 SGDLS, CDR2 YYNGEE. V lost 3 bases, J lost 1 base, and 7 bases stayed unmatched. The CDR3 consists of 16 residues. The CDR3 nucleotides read TGTGCCAGCAGCGCCCCTTCGCGGGGGTCCTACAATGAGCAGTTCTTC. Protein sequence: CASSAPSRGSYNEQFF.

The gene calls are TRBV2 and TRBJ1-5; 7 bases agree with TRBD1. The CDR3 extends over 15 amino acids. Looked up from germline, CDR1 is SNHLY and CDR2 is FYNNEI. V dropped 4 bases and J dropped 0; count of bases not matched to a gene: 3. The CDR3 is CASSVGTVSNQPQHF. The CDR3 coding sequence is TGTGCCAGCAGTGTAGGGACAGTTAGCAATCAGCCCCAGCATTTT.

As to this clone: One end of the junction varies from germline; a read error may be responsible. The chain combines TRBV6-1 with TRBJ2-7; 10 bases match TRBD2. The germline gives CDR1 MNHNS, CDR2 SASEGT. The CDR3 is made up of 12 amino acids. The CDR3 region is CASSEAWGTSVF. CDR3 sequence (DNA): TGTGCCAGCAGTGAAGCTTGGGGGACTAGCGTTTTC.

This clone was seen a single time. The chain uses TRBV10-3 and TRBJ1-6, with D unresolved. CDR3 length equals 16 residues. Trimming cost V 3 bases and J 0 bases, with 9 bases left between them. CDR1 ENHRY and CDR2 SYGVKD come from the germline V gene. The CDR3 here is CAISDPGSSYNSPLHF. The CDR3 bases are TGTGCCATCAGTGATCCGGGGAGCTCCTATAATTCACCCCTCCACTTT.